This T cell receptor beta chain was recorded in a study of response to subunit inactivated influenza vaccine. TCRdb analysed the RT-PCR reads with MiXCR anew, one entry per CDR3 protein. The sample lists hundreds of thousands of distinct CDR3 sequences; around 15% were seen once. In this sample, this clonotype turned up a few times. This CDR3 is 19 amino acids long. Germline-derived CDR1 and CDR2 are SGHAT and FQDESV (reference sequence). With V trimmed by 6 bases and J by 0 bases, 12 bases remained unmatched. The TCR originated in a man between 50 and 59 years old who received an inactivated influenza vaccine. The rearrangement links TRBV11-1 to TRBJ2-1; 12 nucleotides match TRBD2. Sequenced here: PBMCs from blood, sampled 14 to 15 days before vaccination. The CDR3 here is CASSTLPGLAGSSYNEQFF. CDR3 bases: TGTGCCAGCAGTACCCTACCGGGACTAGCGGGTAGCTCCTACAATGAGCAGTTCTTC.